This T cell receptor beta chain is drawn from a study of read filtering for tumor transcriptome and immune sequencing. Study at large: Mean patient age was roughly 61 years, range roughly 45 to 85; around 16 male, some 14 female. Study-level points and caveats: RNA-seq captured clonotypes less deeply and reliably than IR-seq. This fraction held mixed bone marrow immune cells after CD138-negative sorting.

Concerning this clonotype: Its cognate antigen is unknown. This may be a read error, as it is one base from a much larger clone.

The library was built from about 370 ng RNA with molecular barcoded adaptors for alpha/delta and beta/gamma chains. TCRdb analysed the reads with MiXCR anew, one entry per CDR3 protein. The sample includes 100,000 to 150,000 distinct CDR3 sequences, roughly 13% of them seen just once. Trimming took 6 bases from V and 2 from J, leaving 10 bases between them. This CDR3 comprises 12 residues. Germline V gene data show CDR1 as SQVTM and CDR2 as ANQGSEA. Sequenced material: a population of CD138-negative cells sorted from bone marrow. This TCR was recovered from a donor aged 40 or over with multiple myeloma. The chain uses TRBV29-1 and TRBJ1-1; D uncertain. The DNA of the CDR3 is TGCAGCGTCGGGGATGCCAACACTGAAGCTTTCTTT. Translated, it gives CSVGDANTEAFF.